Listed here is a single TCR beta chain. Its target is not known. The trim removed 3 bases at V and 5 bases at J, leaving 10 bases unmatched. The germline V gene encodes CDR1 KGHSH and CDR2 LQKENI. CDR3 size: 18 residues. This entry belongs to a study of CD8 T cells in ankylosing spondylitis. Study results and caveats: Enrichment of disease-linked clones was reportedly significant in matched ankylosing spondylitis synovial fluid. In ankylosing spondylitis blood, a motif of eight highly homologous TCR beta variants appeared characteristic. Clones that were linked to disease were CD8+ and were relatively rare in peripheral blood.

Using its own MiXCR run on the 5' RACE reads, TCRdb lists one record per CDR3 protein. The sample contains hundreds of thousands of distinct CDR3 sequences, roughly 12% of which appear only once. The chain links TRBV18 to TRBJ2-5, with TRBD2 matching over 15 bases. The TCR sequence derives from a male donor with ankylosing spondylitis. What was sequenced was blood, either unsorted or a sorted T cell fraction (not recorded which). CDR3 in DNA: TGTGCCAGCTCACCTGGACTAGCGGGAGGGCCGGATCGGGAGACCCAGTACTTC. Residues: CASSPGLAGGPDRETQYF.